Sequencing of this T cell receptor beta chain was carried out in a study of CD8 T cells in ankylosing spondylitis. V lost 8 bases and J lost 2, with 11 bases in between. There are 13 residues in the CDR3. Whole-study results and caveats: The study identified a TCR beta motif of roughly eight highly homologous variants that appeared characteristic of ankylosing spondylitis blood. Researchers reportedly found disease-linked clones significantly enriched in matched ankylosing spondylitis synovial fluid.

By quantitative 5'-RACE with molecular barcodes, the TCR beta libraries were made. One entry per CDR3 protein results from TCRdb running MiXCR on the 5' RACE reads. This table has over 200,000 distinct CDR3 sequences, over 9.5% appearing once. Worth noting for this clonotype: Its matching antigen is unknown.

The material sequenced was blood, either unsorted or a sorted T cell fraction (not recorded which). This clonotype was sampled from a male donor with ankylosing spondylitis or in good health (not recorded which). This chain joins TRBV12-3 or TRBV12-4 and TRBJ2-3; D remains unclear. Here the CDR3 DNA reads TGTGCCAGCGGTCCGGGCCCCACAGATACGCAGTATTTT. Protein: CASGPGPTDTQYF.